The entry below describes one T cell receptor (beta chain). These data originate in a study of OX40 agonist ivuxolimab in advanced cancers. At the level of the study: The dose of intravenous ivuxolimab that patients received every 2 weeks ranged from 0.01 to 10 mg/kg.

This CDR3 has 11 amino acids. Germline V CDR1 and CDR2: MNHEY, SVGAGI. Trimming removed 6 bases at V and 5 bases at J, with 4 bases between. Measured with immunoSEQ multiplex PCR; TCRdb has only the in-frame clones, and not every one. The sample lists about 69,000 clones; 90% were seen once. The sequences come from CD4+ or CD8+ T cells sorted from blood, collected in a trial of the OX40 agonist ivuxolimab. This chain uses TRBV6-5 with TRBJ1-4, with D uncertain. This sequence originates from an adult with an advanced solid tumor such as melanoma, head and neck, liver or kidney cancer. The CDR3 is CASRQNEKLFF. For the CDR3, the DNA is TGTGCCAGCAGACAGAATGAAAAACTGTTTTTT.